The 15 T cell receptor beta chains presented below share a single source sample, sequenced in a study of T cells in localized non-small cell lung cancer. Generated by immunoSEQ multiplex PCR, the TCRdb table keeps only in-frame clones and is missing some. Of under 65,000 clones listed, about 85% are singletons. Specimen: peripheral blood, collected before any cancer treatment. These receptors originate from an older female donor with stage II squamous cell lung carcinoma.

This clone was observed a single time. J is TRBJ1-4 and V is TRBV19; tentative D call: TRBD1 (5 bases). The CDR3 is 16 amino acids. CDR1 and CDR2 (germline): LNHDA, SQIVND (reference sequence). With 6 bases removed from V and 4 bases from J, the gap between germline ends came to 18 bases. The CDR3 reads CASSPNGGYNNEKLFF. CDR3 sequence (DNA): TGTGCCAGTAGCCCTAACGGGGGGTATAATAATGAAAAACTGTTTTTT.

This clone has just a few counts. The CDR3 reads CASSLRPSSYEQYF. DNA for the CDR3: TGTGCCAGCAGCTTAAGGCCGTCTTCCTACGAGCAGTACTTC. The V call is TRBV7-3, the J call TRBJ2-7; no firm D call. The CDR3 consists of 14 residues. CDR1 is SGHTA and CDR2 is FQGTGA in the germline V gene. Trimming shortened V by 1 base and J by 1 base, and 8 bases separated the two germline ends.

The chain couples TRBV11-2 to TRBJ2-2; D remains unclear. CDR1 SGHAT and CDR2 FQNNGV come from the germline V gene. Trimming shortened V by 3 bases and J by 1 base, and 6 bases separated the two germline ends. There are 14 residues in the CDR3. CDR3 in amino acids: CASSLGGNTGELFF. The CDR3, as DNA: TGTGCCAGCAGCTTGGGTGGGAACACCGGGGAGCTGTTTTTT.

The rearrangement joins TRBV6-1 to TRBJ2-7; the match to TRBD2 covers 7 bases. The CDR3 extends over 14 amino acids. The junction had 5 bases not matched to a gene; V was cut back by 6 bases and J by 0 bases. CDR1 is MNHNS, CDR2 SASEGT, per germline. Here the CDR3 reads CASSVGGNSYEQYF. Here the CDR3 DNA reads TGTGCCAGCAGCGTGGGAGGGAACTCCTACGAGCAGTACTTC.

This chain links TRBV5-1 with TRBJ2-2, with no clear D. V lost 3 bases to trimming and J lost 0 bases, with 15 bases between them. Germline V gene data show CDR1 as SGHRS and CDR2 as YFSETQ. The CDR3 is made up of 17 amino acids. The CDR3 DNA reads as TGCGCCAGCAGCTCCGTAGTAGTGTTCGCGAACACCGGGGAGCTGTTTTTT. It is translated as CASSSVVVFANTGELFF.

V gene TRBV5-4 combines with J gene TRBJ2-7, with 8 positions matching TRBD1. CDR3 length equals 14 residues. V lost 4 bases to trimming and J lost 3 bases; unmatched junction nucleotides: 6. Per the germline V gene, CDR1 is SGHNT and CDR2 is YYREEE (reference sequence). CDR3 sequence: CASSLGTGFYEQYF. CDR3 nucleotides: TGTGCCAGCAGCCTCGGGACAGGCTTCTACGAGCAGTACTTC. The full variable domain, rest sourced from reference TRBV5-4 and TRBJ2-7, is ETGVTQSPTHLIKTRGQQVTLRCSSQSGHNTVSWYQQALGQGPQFIFQYYREEENGRGNFPPRFSGLQFPNYSSELNVNALELDDSALYLCASSLGTGFYEQYFGPGTRLTVT.

The chain recombines TRBV9 with TRBJ2-1; D uncertain. The V and J ends lost 4 bases and 4 bases respectively, with 18 bases between them. The germline V gene has CDR1 SGDLS and CDR2 YYNGEE. This CDR3 spans 16 amino acids. The CDR3 region is CASSPTAPGGYNEQFF. The DNA for the CDR3 is TGTGCCAGCAGCCCCACTGCCCCGGGCGGTTACAATGAGCAGTTCTTC.

The V call is TRBV5-6, the J call TRBJ1-6; D unresolved. Deletions cut 2 bases from V and 7 bases from J, with 13 bases between. Germline V CDR1 and CDR2: SGHDT, YYEEEE. The CDR3 spans 15 residues. The CDR3 loop reads CASSFHTAPNSPLHF. The CDR3 nucleotides read TGTGCCAGCAGCTTTCATACTGCACCCAATTCACCCCTCCACTTT.

This sequence joins TRBV9 and TRBJ1-1; D unclear. Germline V gene sequence: CDR1 SGDLS, CDR2 YYNGEE. This CDR3 comprises 14 residues. V lost 4 bases, J lost 0 bases, and 10 bases lay in between. The DNA of the CDR3 is TGTGCCAGCAGCCCGACAAGGATGAACACTGAAGCTTTCTTT. Protein: CASSPTRMNTEAFF. Together with reference TRBV9 and TRBJ1-1, the CDR3 gives the full variable domain: DSGVTQTPKHLITATGQRVTLRCSPRSGDLSVYWYQQSLDQGLQFLIQYYNGEERAKGNILERFSAQQFPDLHSELNLSSLELGDSALYFCASSPTRMNTEAFFGQGTRLTVV.

This clone has only one observation. The chain is built from TRBV25-1 and TRBJ2-3; 12 bases match TRBD2. The CDR3 extends over 17 amino acids. With 4 bases clipped from V and 5 bases from J, the junction kept 10 bases outside the gene matches. CDR1 is MGHDK and CDR2 is SYGVNS in the germline V gene. The CDR3 DNA reads as TGTGCCAGCAGTGGGGGCCTAGCGGGGGGGCGACGAGATACGCAGTATTTT. Its protein is CASSGGLAGGRRDTQYF.

The chain combines TRBV5-1 with TRBJ1-2; D is perhaps TRBD1 (6 bases). The CDR3 is 15 residues long. Germline V gene data show CDR1 as SGHRS and CDR2 as YFSETQ. Trimming cost V 0 bases and J 5 bases, with 14 bases left between them. This CDR3 reads CASSLAGGAGYGYTF. DNA for the CDR3: TGCGCCAGCAGCTTGGCCGGGGGCGCCGGATATGGCTACACCTTC.

V and J are TRBV6-5 and TRBJ2-7; 7 positions agree with TRBD1. CDR1 and CDR2 (germline): MNHEY, SVGAGI. CDR3 length: 16 residues. The ends lost 4 bases at V and 2 bases at J; junction bases unmatched: 11. The CDR3 nucleotides read TGTGCCAGCAGTTGGGGAGCGACAGGGACCGCCTACGAGCAGTACTTC. Translated, it gives CASSWGATGTAYEQYF.

The rearrangement joins TRBV18 to TRBJ2-7; weak D call: TRBD1 (6 bases). The CDR3 covers 13 residues. Trimming took off 0 bases at V and 6 bases at J, with 9 bases between the two ends. Germline CDR1 reads KGHSH; CDR2 reads LQKENI. The CDR3 DNA follows: TGTGCCAGCTCACCACCCACAGGGCGCGAGCAGTACTTC. Its protein is CASSPPTGREQYF.

The rearrangement joins TRBV6-5 to TRBJ2-7; TRBD2 aligns across 8 bases. V shed 6 bases, J shed 4 bases, and the junction held 8 bases outside the gene matches. CDR1 is MNHEY and CDR2 is SVGAGI in the germline V gene. The CDR3 covers 14 residues. In nucleotides, the CDR3 is TGTGCCAGCAGACAGCCCGGGGGGGGTTACGAGCAGTACTTC. It yields the protein CASRQPGGGYEQYF.

V and J are TRBV6-6 and TRBJ2-2; D might be TRBD2 (5 bases). The CDR3 consists of 13 residues. Trimming stripped 7 bases from V and 4 bases from J, with 10 bases between. Germline V gives CDR1 MNHNY, CDR2 SVGAGI (reference sequence). The CDR3 loop is CASTLAGTGELFF. The CDR3 coding sequence is TGTGCCAGCACCCTAGCTGGCACCGGGGAGCTGTTTTTT.